This entry lists 26 T cell receptor beta chains sequenced from one sample in a study of tumor-infiltrating lymphocytes in primary liver carcinoma. The study co-extracted DNA and RNA from about 20-30 mg of unsorted bulk tissue. Reverse transcription of approximately 500 ng total RNA with a constant-region primer produced TCR beta cDNA. ARM-PCR was slightly modified, and three nested multiplex PCR rounds with it gave rise to the TCR beta libraries. Both of the initial two PCR rounds ran for roughly 11 cycles and employed TRBV1-TRBV30 forward primers alongside a C-beta reverse primer. TCRdb analysed the multiplex PCR reads with MiXCR anew, one entry per CDR3 protein. The table lists some 190,000 distinct CDR3 sequences, around four fifths of them singletons. Sequenced: tumor tissue from primary liver carcinoma. All receptors come from a man aged 40-49 years with primary liver carcinoma and hepatitis B virus infection.

The count of this clonotype is one. The conserved phenylalanine or tryptophan normally closing the CDR3 is absent here, so this likely arose from a read error. The V gene is TRBV29-1, the J gene TRBJ1-4; no reliable D call. Trimming removed 4 bases at V and 8 bases at J, with 14 bases between. This CDR3 comprises 13 residues. The V gene's germline CDR1 is SQVTM and CDR2 ANQGSEA. CDR3 in DNA: TGCAGCGTTGTGATGGTAGAAGGGGAAAAACTGTTTATT. This codes for CSVVMVEGEKLFI.

In the case of this clonotype: At one end, the junction sequence differs from germline, possibly due to a read error. The chain couples TRBV6-2 or TRBV6-3 to TRBJ2-5; D is perhaps TRBD2 (5 bases). The CDR3 consists of 15 residues. Germline V gene sequence: CDR1 MNHEY, CDR2 SVGEGT. This CDR3 is CASSWASREMEIQYF. The CDR3 DNA reads TGTGCCAGCAGTTGGGCGTCAAGGGAGATGGAGATCCAGTACTTC.

As for this clonotype: One end of the junction fails to match germline, which may point to a read error. The V and J genes are TRBV29-1 and TRBJ1-1; possibly TRBD1 for D (5 bases). There are 15 residues in the CDR3. Germline CDR1 reads SQVTM; CDR2 reads ANQGSEA. The CDR3 protein is CSVEAGWGMNTESLF. The DNA of the CDR3 is TGCAGCGTTGAAGCGGGGTGGGGGATGAACACTGAATCTCTCTTT.

Concerning this clonotype itself: Just one base apart from a much larger clone, this may be a read error. The CDR3 loop reads CASSLGPFDQQFF. DNA for the CDR3: TGTGCCAGCAGTTTAGGCCCCTTCGATCAGCAGTTCTTC. The V gene is TRBV28, the J gene TRBJ2-1, with unresolved D. V was clipped by 2 bases and J by 11 bases, with 13 bases between them. Per germline, CDR1 MDHEN and CDR2 SYDVKM. The CDR3 loop spans 13 amino acids.

Comments on this clonotype: This may come from a read error, since a much larger clone is one base off. The chain links TRBV30 to TRBJ1-5, with D maybe TRBD1 (5 bases). The CDR3 runs to 14 residues. Germline assignment: CDR1 GTSNPN and CDR2 SVGIG (reference sequence). Trimming took off 1 base at V and 4 bases at J, with 11 bases between the two ends. The CDR3 DNA follows: TGTGCCTGGAGTGCATGGGGGTTGAATCAGCCCCAGCATTTT. It translates to CAWSAWGLNQPQHF.

This rearrangement joins TRBV7-3 to TRBJ2-1; unclear D gene. The CDR3 is 14 amino acids. Germline V gene data show CDR1 as SGHTA and CDR2 as FQGTGA. Trimming shortened V by 5 bases and J by 13 bases, and 21 bases separated the two germline ends. The CDR3 loop is CASSPRRKRSNQFF. The CDR3 region has the DNA TGTGCCAGCAGCCCCCGGAGAAAGCGTTCCAATCAGTTCTTC.

To note about this clonotype: The CDR3 does not close with the conserved phenylalanine or tryptophan, likely indicating a read error. The chain has TRBV11-2 and TRBJ2-1; possible D gene TRBD2, 6 bases. Germline V gene sequence: CDR1 SGHAT, CDR2 FQNNGV. With 3 bases removed from V and 5 bases from J, the gap between germline ends came to 14 bases. The CDR3 has 15 amino acids. CDR3 DNA sequence: TGTGCCAGCAGCTTTAGCGGCTCACTCGACAATGAGCAGTTCTCC. Amino acids: CASSFSGSLDNEQFS.

Comment on this clonotype: Relative to the germline gene, one junction end is altered; a read error may explain this. V and J are TRBV29-1 and TRBJ2-1; D is undetermined. Germline V gene data show CDR1 as SQVTM and CDR2 as ANQGSEA. This CDR3 region has 11 residues. The CDR3 region has the DNA TGCAGCGTCTCCTTCTACAATGAGCAGTTATTC. Translated: CSVSFYNEQLF.

V usage is TRBV10-3 and J usage is TRBJ1-1; perhaps TRBD1 as D (6 bases). Trimming removed 8 bases at V and 6 bases at J, with 19 bases between. The length of the CDR3 is 14 residues. Germline V lookup: CDR1 ENHRY, CDR2 SYGVKD. The CDR3 DNA sequence: TGTGCCATCCAAGGGGGAGGAGTGGACGCTGAAGCTTTCTTT. Its translation: CAIQGGGVDAEAFF.

Note on this clonotype: The junction departs from the called germline gene at one end, perhaps through a read error. This sequence joins TRBV11-2 and TRBJ2-7; D may be TRBD1 or TRBD2 (6 bases each). Germline V gene sequence: CDR1 SGHAT, CDR2 FQNNGV. The CDR3 is made up of 12 amino acids. CDR3 region: CAFSPGGYERYF. The DNA of the CDR3 is TGTGCTTTCAGTCCCGGGGGCTACGAGCGGTACTTC.

This clonotype was counted at least ten times. V and J are TRBV24-1 and TRBJ1-2; no clear D. CDR3 length equals 12 residues. Per germline, CDR1 KGHDR and CDR2 SFDVKD. The V and J ends lost 5 bases and 6 bases respectively, with 9 bases between them. CDR3 protein: CATSGIEDGYTF. The CDR3 DNA reads as TGTGCCACCAGTGGGATAGAGGATGGCTACACCTTC.

A note on this clonotype: This is likely a read error, given that the CDR3 carries no conserved phenylalanine or tryptophan at its end. The genes are TRBV13 and TRBJ2-7, with 11 bases fitting TRBD1. The germline CDR1 and CDR2 sequences are PRHDT and FYEKMQ (reference sequence). The CDR3 spans 16 residues. The CDR3 region has the DNA TGTGCCAGTAGCTTACGTGGGACAGGGGGGACCTACGAGCAGTACTCC. The encoded protein is CASSLRGTGGTYEQYS.

As for this clonotype: This could be a read error, since a much larger clone is one nucleotide away. V and J are TRBV28 and TRBJ2-6, with D perhaps TRBD2 (7 bases). CDR3 length equals 16 residues. Germline values: CDR1 MDHEN, CDR2 SYDVKM. The CDR3 nucleotides read TGTGCCAGCAGTTCCCGAGAATTAGGGGGGGCCCACGTCCTGACTTTC. Its protein is CASSSRELGGAHVLTF.

A word on this clonotype: A read error may produce the germline difference seen at one junction end. The chain links TRBV12-3 or TRBV12-4 to TRBJ2-1, with D possibly matching TRBD2 (6 bases). The CDR3 loop spans 16 amino acids. CDR3: CASRNPWASVRDEQFF. Written as DNA, the CDR3 is TGTGCCAGCAGAAACCCCTGGGCTAGCGTGAGAGATGAACAGTTCTTC.

As regards this clonotype: At one end, the junction sequence differs from germline, possibly due to a read error. This chain uses TRBV4-1 with TRBJ2-2; 8 bases map to TRBD2. The germline gives CDR1 MGHRA, CDR2 YSYEKL. This CDR3 spans 19 amino acids. The CDR3 DNA sequence: TGCGCCAGCAGCCCGCGTACGGGAGGGGAGGCCCCGAACACCGGGGGGCTGTTTTTT. Translated: CASSPRTGGEAPNTGGLFF.

Only one count was recorded for this clonotype. The gene calls are TRBV14 and TRBJ2-1, with 7 bases that match TRBD1. The CDR3 runs 16 residues. Germline V gives CDR1 SGHDN, CDR2 FVKESK. In DNA, the CDR3 is TGTGTCAGTAGCCCTGGGACAGTGTTGGGGTACAATGAGCAGTTCTTC. Translated, it gives CVSSPGTVLGYNEQFF.

As to this clonotype: A read error may explain this, as a much larger clone is one base away. The J gene is TRBJ2-2, the V gene TRBV2; possibly TRBD2 for D (6 bases). The CDR3 spans 15 residues. Germline assignment: CDR1 SNHLY and CDR2 FYNNEI. Trimming removed 2 bases at V and 10 bases at J, with 17 bases between. For the CDR3, the DNA is TGTGCCAGCAGTGAAAAGAGGACGGGACTTTCGGAGCTGTTTTTT. It yields the protein CASSEKRTGLSELFF.

As regards this clonotype: The germline gene is not matched at one end of the junction; a read error may be the cause. This chain joins TRBV11-2 and TRBJ2-1; 7 nucleotides match TRBD1. The CDR3 is made up of 13 amino acids. Germline V gene data show CDR1 as SGHAT and CDR2 as FQNNGV. CDR3 DNA: TGCGCCAGCAGCTTTACAGGGGTCAATGGGCAGTTCTTC. It codes for CASSFTGVNGQFF. Full variable domain (remainder filled in from reference TRBV11-2 and TRBJ2-1): EAGVAQSPRYKIIEKRQSVAFWCNPISGHATLYWYQQILGQGPKLLIQFQNNGVVDDSQLPKDRFSAERLKGVDSTLKIQPAKLEDSAVYLCASSFTGVNGQFFGPGTRLTVL.

Concerning this clonotype: It is likely a read error, because the conserved phenylalanine at the end of the CDR3 is missing. V gene TRBV12-3 or TRBV12-4 combines with J gene TRBJ1-6; 8 bases map to TRBD1. With 6 bases clipped from V and 10 bases from J, the junction kept 11 bases outside the gene matches. CDR3 length equals 15 residues. The chain's CDR3 is CASRRDRRAGSPLHY. CDR3 DNA sequence: TGTGCCAGCAGACGGGACAGGAGAGCAGGGTCACCCCTCCACTAT.

A remark on this clonotype: Relative to the germline gene, one junction end is altered; a read error may explain this. The chain joins TRBV5-4 to TRBJ2-1; no clear D. Germline V gives CDR1 SGHNT, CDR2 YYREEE (reference sequence). The CDR3 has 14 residues. CDR3 DNA sequence: TGTGACAGCAGCTCCTATGGGACCTACAATGAGCAGTTCTTC. Translation gives CDSSSYGTYNEQFF.

The rearrangement links TRBV6-5 to TRBJ2-2, with 11 bases aligning to TRBD2. Germline V gives CDR1 MNHEY, CDR2 SVGAGI. The V and J ends lost 2 bases and 15 bases, in that order; junction bases with no gene match: 20. This CDR3 is 18 amino acids long. CDR3 in DNA: TGTGCCAGCAGTTACAGTCTAGCGGGAGGCCCTGACCCCGGTGAGATGTTTTTT. It is translated as CASSYSLAGGPDPGEMFF.

About this clonotype itself: A read error may account for a junction end that differs from germline. This rearrangement joins TRBV14 to TRBJ1-1; weak D call: TRBD1 (5 bases). This CDR3 spans 14 amino acids. Germline V gives CDR1 SGHDN, CDR2 FVKESK. In DNA, the CDR3 is TGTGCCAGAAGCCAACTGACAGACCGAACCGAAGCTTTCTTT. This sequence encodes CARSQLTDRTEAFF.

Notes on this clonotype: A read error may account for a junction end that differs from germline. The chain has TRBV4-2 and TRBJ2-5; 8 bases are shared with TRBD2. Germline assignment: CDR1 LGHNA and CDR2 YNFKEQ. This CDR3 is built from 18 residues. CDR3 residues: CVSSLTTSGRAGSETQYF. DNA of the CDR3: TGTGTCAGCAGCCTAACTACTAGCGGAAGGGCCGGCTCGGAGACCCAGTACTTC.

As concerns this clonotype: A read error may produce the germline difference seen at one junction end. The rearrangement uses TRBV11-1 and TRBJ2-7, with TRBD1 matching over 7 bases. The CDR3 runs 13 residues. Looked up from germline, CDR1 is SGHAT and CDR2 is FQDESV (reference sequence). The CDR3, as DNA: TGTGTCAGCAGGGGGAAGCGATCCTTCGAGCAATACTTC. Amino acids: CVSRGKRSFEQYF.

In its sample, this clonotype was seen a few times. A much more abundant neighbour one base away suggests this may be a read error. The chain links TRBV28 to TRBJ2-5, with D perhaps TRBD1 (6 bases). V gave up 3 bases and J gave up 5 bases, with 13 bases separating them. The length of the CDR3 is 14 residues. Germline CDR1 and CDR2: MDHEN and SYDVKM. CDR3 protein: CASSLWGRPETQYF. As DNA, the CDR3 is TGTGCCAGCAGTTTGTGGGGGCGGCCCGAGACCCAGTACTTC. Based on the CDR3 plus reference TRBV28 and TRBJ2-5, the full variable domain is DVKVTQSSRYLVKRTGEKVFLECVQDMDHENMFWYRQDPGLGLRLIYFSYDVKMKEKGDIPEGYSVSREKKERFSLILESASTNQTSMYLCASSLWGRPETQYFGPGTRLLVL.

Note on this clonotype: A read error may account for a junction end that differs from germline. The rearrangement links TRBV30 to TRBJ1-5; TRBD1 matches 11 bases. CDR1 and CDR2 (germline): GTSNPN, SVGIG (reference sequence). The CDR3 contains 14 residues. The DNA of the CDR3 is TGTACCTGGAGTGGGACAGGGGGTGGTCAGCCCCAGCATTTT. Translation gives CTWSGTGGGQPQHF.